Described below is a single TCR beta chain sequence and its context. This sample is part of a study of blood T cell repertoires in COVID-19. The table came from immunoSEQ multiplex PCR; TCRdb's copy has only in-frame clones and leaves some out. Of around 200,000 clones in the sample, about 86% were seen once. The CDR3 length is 14 residues. From germline, CDR1 is MNHEY and CDR2 SVGAGI. The V end was cut by 10 bases, the J end by 0 bases, with 13 bases between. V usage is TRBV6-5 and J usage is TRBJ2-1, with D tentatively TRBD1 (6 bases). Sequencing input: peripheral blood. The receptor was derived from a young man with active or convalescent COVID-19. Here the CDR3 reads CATGQGSSYNEQFF. The CDR3 DNA reads as TGTGCCACTGGTCAGGGGAGCTCCTACAATGAGCAGTTCTTC.